Below are 6 T cell receptor beta chains sequenced from a single sample in a study of T-cell reconstitution after alpha-beta-depleted transplantation in children. Unique molecular identifiers were incorporated when the TCRbeta library was constructed. TCRdb itself ran the PCR reads through MiXCR, one entry per CDR3 protein. The sample holds hundreds of thousands of distinct CDR3 sequences, approximately 12% seen once. The sequencing here drew on PBMCs, mostly from graft donor cells, taken 360 days after TCRalphabeta/CD19-depleted stem cell transplant. The source of these receptors is a male patient younger than 18 who had a stem cell transplant for acute myeloid leukemia, so the T cells may come from the graft donor.

This clonotype turned up a few times. The gene calls are TRBV11-2 and TRBJ2-7; possibly TRBD1 or TRBD2 for D (5 bases each). With 5 bases removed from V and 3 bases from J, the gap between germline ends came to 26 bases. The CDR3 is made up of 18 amino acids. Germline values: CDR1 SGHAT, CDR2 FQNNGV. DNA for the CDR3: TGTGCCAGCAGCCTACCCTTGGGGGATGGGTGGACCCACTACGAGCAGTACTTC. Encoded protein: CASSLPLGDGWTHYEQYF.

This clonotype was detected only a few times. The gene calls are TRBV6-2 or TRBV6-3 and TRBJ2-7, with D maybe TRBD2 (5 bases). CDR3 length: 17 residues. V dropped 2 bases and J dropped 0 bases, with 17 bases sitting between them. The germline CDR1 and CDR2 sequences are MNHEY and SVGEGT. The CDR3: CASSYPQDWAGSYEQYF. The CDR3, as DNA: TGTGCCAGCAGTTACCCCCAGGACTGGGCCGGCTCCTACGAGCAGTACTTC.

The genes are TRBV10-3 and TRBJ2-7; perhaps D is TRBD1 or TRBD2 (5 bases each). Germline V gives CDR1 ENHRY, CDR2 SYGVKD. Between the trimmed V and J ends, which lost 11 bases and 5 bases, there was a span of 19 bases. This CDR3 region has 13 residues. CDR3 nucleotides: TGTGCCGTGCGGCTGGGGGAAGCTAACGAGCAGTACTTC. Its protein is CAVRLGEANEQYF.

This clonotype was seen at least ten times. The rearrangement joins TRBV7-3 to TRBJ2-2; 9 bases align to TRBD2. V was clipped by 5 bases and J by 5 bases; unmatched bases: 9. This CDR3 has 16 amino acids. The germline gives CDR1 SGHTA, CDR2 FQGTGA. The CDR3 here is CASSPVGTSRTGELFF. The CDR3 DNA is TGTGCCAGCAGCCCAGTCGGGACTAGCCGTACCGGGGAGCTGTTTTTT.

This chain links TRBV10-3 with TRBJ2-1, with TRBD1 identical over 9 bases. CDR1 and CDR2 (germline): ENHRY, SYGVKD. The junction had 20 bases not matched to a gene; V was cut back by 6 bases and J by 8 bases. CDR3 length: 18 amino acids. The CDR3, as DNA: TGTGCCATCAGCGGGTCGGGAATACCCGGGACAGGGCTGGATGAGCAGTTCTTC. Its translation: CAISGSGIPGTGLDEQFF.

This clonotype occurred a few times. CDR3 bases: TGTGCTAGTGGTACGACAGGGAACACCGGGGAGCTGTTTTTT. It is translated as CASGTTGNTGELFF. The chain is built from TRBV12-5 and TRBJ2-2; possible D gene TRBD1, 6 bases. The CDR3 extends over 14 amino acids. V was pared by 5 bases and J by 1 base, with 8 bases between. The germline V gene encodes CDR1 LGHNT and CDR2 FRNRAP.